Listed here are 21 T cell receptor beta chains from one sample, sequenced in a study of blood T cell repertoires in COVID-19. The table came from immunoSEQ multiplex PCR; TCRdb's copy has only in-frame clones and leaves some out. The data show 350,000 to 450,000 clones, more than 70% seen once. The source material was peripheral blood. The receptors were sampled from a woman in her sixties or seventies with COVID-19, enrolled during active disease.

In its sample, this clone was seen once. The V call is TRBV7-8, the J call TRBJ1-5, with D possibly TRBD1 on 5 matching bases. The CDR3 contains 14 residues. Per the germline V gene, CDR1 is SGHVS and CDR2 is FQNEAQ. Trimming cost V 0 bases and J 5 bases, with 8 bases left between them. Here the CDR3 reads CASSLAGLDQPQHF. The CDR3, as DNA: TGTGCCAGCAGCTTAGCGGGGCTGGATCAGCCCCAGCATTTT.

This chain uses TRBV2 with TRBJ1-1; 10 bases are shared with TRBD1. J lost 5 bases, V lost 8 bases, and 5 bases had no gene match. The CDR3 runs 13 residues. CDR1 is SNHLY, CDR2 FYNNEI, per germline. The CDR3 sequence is CASPDRGDTEAFF. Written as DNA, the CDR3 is TGTGCCAGCCCGGACAGGGGGGATACTGAAGCTTTCTTT.

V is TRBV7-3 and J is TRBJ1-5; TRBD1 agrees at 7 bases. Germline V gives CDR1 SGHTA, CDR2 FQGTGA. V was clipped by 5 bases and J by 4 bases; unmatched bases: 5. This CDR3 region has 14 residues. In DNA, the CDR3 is TGTGCCAGCAGCGCGGGACAGCCAAATCAGCCCCAGCATTTT. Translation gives CASSAGQPNQPQHF.

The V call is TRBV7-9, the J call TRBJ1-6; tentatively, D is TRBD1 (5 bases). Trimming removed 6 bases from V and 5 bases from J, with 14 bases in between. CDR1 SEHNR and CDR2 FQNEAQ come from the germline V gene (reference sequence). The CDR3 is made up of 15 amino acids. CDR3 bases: TGTGCCAGCAGTTTCCAACGGGGGAATAATTCACCCCTCCACTTT. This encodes CASSFQRGNNSPLHF.

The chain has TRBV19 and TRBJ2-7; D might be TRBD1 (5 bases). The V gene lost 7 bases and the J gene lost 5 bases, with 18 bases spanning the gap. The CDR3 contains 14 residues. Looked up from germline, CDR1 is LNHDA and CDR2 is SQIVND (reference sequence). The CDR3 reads CASTGHAASHEQYF. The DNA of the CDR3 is TGTGCCAGTACCGGACATGCGGCTTCCCACGAGCAGTACTTC. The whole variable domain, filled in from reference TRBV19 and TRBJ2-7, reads DGGITQSPKYLFRKEGQNVTLSCEQNLNHDAMYWYRQDPGQGLRLIYYSQIVNDFQKGDIAEGYSVSREKKESFPLTVTSAQKNPTAFYLCASTGHAASHEQYFGPGTRLTVT.

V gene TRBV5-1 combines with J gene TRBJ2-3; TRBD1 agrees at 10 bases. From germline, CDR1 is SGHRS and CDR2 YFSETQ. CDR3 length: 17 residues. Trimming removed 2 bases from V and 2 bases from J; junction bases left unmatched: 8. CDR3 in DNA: TGCGCCAGCAGCTTAATGGGACAGGGGCCGAACACAGATACGCAGTATTTT. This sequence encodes CASSLMGQGPNTDTQYF.

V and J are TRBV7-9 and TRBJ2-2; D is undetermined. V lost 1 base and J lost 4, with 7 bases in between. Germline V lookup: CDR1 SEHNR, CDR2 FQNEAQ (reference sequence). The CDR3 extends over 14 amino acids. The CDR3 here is CASSLVASTGELFF. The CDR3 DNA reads TGTGCCAGCAGCTTAGTGGCCAGCACCGGGGAGCTGTTTTTT.

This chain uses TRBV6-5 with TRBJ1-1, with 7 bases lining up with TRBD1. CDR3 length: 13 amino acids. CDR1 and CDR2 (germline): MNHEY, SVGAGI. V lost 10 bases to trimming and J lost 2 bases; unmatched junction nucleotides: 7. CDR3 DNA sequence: TGTGCCATCACCCGGGACAGAAACACTGAAGCTTTCTTT. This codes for CAITRDRNTEAFF.

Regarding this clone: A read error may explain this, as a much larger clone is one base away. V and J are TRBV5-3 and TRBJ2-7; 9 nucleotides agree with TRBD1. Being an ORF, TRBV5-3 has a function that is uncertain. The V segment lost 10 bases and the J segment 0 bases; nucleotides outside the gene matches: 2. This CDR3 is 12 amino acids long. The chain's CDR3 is CAGGQGSYEQYF. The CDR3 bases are TGTGCCGGGGGACAGGGCTCCTACGAGCAGTACTTC.

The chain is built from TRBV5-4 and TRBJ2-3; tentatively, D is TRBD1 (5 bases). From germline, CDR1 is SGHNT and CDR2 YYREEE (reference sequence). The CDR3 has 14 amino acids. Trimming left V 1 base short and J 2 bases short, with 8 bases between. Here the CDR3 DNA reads TGTGCCAGCAGCTTGAGGGGTGCCACAGATACGCAGTATTTT. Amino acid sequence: CASSLRGATDTQYF.

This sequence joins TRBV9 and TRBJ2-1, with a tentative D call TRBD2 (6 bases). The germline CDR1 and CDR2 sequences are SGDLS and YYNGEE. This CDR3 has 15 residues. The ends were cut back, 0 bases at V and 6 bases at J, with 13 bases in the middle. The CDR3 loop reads CASSVAGDWINEQFF. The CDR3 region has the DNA TGTGCCAGCAGCGTAGCGGGGGACTGGATCAATGAGCAGTTCTTC.

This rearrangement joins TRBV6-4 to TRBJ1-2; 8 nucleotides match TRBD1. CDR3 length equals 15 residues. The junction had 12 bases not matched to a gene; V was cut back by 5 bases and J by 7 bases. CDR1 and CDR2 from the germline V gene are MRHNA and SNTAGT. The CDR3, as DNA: TGTGCCAGCAGTCCGGAAGGGACAGGAGGATCTGGCTACACCTTC. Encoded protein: CASSPEGTGGSGYTF.

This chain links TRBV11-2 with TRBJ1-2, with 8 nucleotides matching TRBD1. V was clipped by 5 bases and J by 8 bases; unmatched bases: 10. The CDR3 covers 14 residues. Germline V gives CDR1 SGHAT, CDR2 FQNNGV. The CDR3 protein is CASSVPGQEQGYTF. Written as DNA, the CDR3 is TGTGCCAGCAGCGTACCGGGACAGGAGCAGGGCTACACCTTC.

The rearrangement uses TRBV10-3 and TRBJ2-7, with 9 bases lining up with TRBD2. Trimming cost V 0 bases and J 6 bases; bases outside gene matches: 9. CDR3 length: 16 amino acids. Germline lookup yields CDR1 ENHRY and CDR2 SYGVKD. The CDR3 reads CAISESLAGDRSEQYF. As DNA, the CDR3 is TGTGCCATCAGTGAGTCACTAGCGGGCGACCGGAGCGAGCAGTACTTC.

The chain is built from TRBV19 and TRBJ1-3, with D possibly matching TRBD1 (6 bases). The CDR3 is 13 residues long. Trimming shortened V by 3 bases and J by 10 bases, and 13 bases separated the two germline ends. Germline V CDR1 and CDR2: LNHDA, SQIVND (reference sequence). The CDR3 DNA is TGTGCCAGTAGTATTCCGGACAGTGGGACCATATATTTT. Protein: CASSIPDSGTIYF.

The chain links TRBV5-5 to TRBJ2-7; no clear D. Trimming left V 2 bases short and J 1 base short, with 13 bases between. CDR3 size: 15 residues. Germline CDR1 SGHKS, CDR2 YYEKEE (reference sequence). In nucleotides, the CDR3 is TGTGCCAGCAGCTTTCTACCTGTTACTTCCTACGAGCAGTACTTC. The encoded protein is CASSFLPVTSYEQYF.

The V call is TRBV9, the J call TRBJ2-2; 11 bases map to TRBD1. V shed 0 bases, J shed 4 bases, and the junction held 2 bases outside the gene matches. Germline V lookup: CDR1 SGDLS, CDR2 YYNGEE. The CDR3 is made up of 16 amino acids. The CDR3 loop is CASSVEGQGVTGELFF. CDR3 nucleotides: TGTGCCAGCAGCGTAGAGGGACAGGGGGTCACCGGGGAGCTGTTTTTT. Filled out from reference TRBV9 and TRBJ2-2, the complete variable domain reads DSGVTQTPKHLITATGQRVTLRCSPRSGDLSVYWYQQSLDQGLQFLIQYYNGEERAKGNILERFSAQQFPDLHSELNLSSLELGDSALYFCASSVEGQGVTGELFFGEGSRLTVL.

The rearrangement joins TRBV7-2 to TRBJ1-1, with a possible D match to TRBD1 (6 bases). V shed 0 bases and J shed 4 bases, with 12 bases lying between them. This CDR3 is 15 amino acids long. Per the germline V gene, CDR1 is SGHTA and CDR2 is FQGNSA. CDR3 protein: CASSLALGASTEAFF. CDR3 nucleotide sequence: TGTGCCAGCAGCTTAGCGCTGGGGGCGAGCACTGAAGCTTTCTTT.

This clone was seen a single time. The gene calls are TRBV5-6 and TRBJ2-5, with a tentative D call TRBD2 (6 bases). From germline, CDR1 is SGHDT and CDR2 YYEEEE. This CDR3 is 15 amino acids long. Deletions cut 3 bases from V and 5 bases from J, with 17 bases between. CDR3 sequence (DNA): TGTGCCAGCAGCTCAGCAGGGTTCCGGGGGGAGACCCAGTACTTC. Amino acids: CASSSAGFRGETQYF.

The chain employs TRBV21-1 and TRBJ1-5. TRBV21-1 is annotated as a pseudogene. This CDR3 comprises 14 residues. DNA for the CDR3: TGTGCCAGCAGCAAAGATAATAGCAATCAGCCCCAGCATTTT. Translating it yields CASSKDNSNQPQHF.

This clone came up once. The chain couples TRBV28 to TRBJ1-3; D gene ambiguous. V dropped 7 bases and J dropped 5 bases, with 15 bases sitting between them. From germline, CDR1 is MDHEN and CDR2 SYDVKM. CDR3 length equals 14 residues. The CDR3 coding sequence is TGTGCCAGCATCCGCCGGGGTACCAGAAACACCATATATTTT. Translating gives CASIRRGTRNTIYF.